Following are 8 T cell receptor beta chains from one sample sequenced in a study of cytotoxic CD8 clonotypes in ibrutinib-treated CLL. The table came from immunoSEQ multiplex PCR; TCRdb's copy has only in-frame clones and leaves some out. This table holds about 60,000 clones, approximately 52% found once. The sequencing used PBMCs, collected after 24 months of ibrutinib treatment. The receptor source for this set is a human donor with chronic lymphocytic leukemia.

In its sample, this clone was seen a few times. This sample also contains other DNA sequences that code for the same CDR3. The V gene is TRBV27, the J gene TRBJ2-1, with D perhaps TRBD2 (5 bases). Germline CDR1 and CDR2: MNHEY and SMNVEV (reference sequence). The V end was cut by 2 bases, the J end by 7 bases, with 9 bases between. This CDR3 has 13 residues. The DNA for the CDR3 is TGTGCCAGCAGTTTAAGTCGGAGGAATGAGCAGTTCTTC. It translates to CASSLSRRNEQFF.

The CDR3, as DNA: TGTGCCAGCAGCTTGGGATCCTCAGAGACCCAGTACTTC. Its protein is CASSLGSSETQYF. The chain employs TRBV5-6 and TRBJ2-5; D gene uncertain. V was clipped by 0 bases and J by 4 bases, with 7 bases between them. There are 13 residues in the CDR3. Germline CDR1 SGHDT, CDR2 YYEEEE.

The V call is TRBV21-1, the J call TRBJ2-7; the table gives TRBD1 as D, unverified against the DNA. TRBV21-1 is given as a pseudogene. The CDR3 length is 14 residues. CDR3 nucleotides: TGTGCCAGCAGCAAACACCGACAGGCGGGTGAGCAGTACGTC. As protein: CASSKHRQAGEQYV.

This clone turned up a few times. The V gene is TRBV6-4, the J gene TRBJ2-1; D is uncertain. This CDR3 is 15 amino acids long. CDR1 and CDR2 from the germline V gene are MRHNA and SNTAGT. The V gene lost 6 bases and the J gene lost 5 bases, with 17 bases spanning the gap. The DNA for the CDR3 is TGTGCCAGCAGCGAATTCCCGAGTGGGAACAATGAGCAGTTCTTC. Encoded protein: CASSEFPSGNNEQFF.

V and J are TRBV6-5 and TRBJ2-3, with D perhaps TRBD1 (6 bases). Germline CDR1 reads MNHEY; CDR2 reads SVGAGI. This CDR3 contains 15 residues. With 3 bases removed from V and 0 bases from J, the gap between germline ends came to 10 bases. CDR3 sequence reads: CASSYRGQSTDTQYF. In DNA, the CDR3 is TGTGCCAGCAGTTATAGGGGACAAAGCACAGATACGCAGTATTTT.

The chain recombines TRBV27 with TRBJ1-2; D not resolved. This CDR3 comprises 16 residues. Looked up from germline, CDR1 is MNHEY and CDR2 is SMNVEV (reference sequence). Trimming pared 2 bases from V and 4 bases from J, leaving 17 bases between. CDR3 sequence: CASSLSRGLVSYGYTF. DNA for the CDR3: TGTGCCAGCAGTTTAAGTAGAGGGTTAGTCAGCTATGGCTACACCTTC.

This clone has just a few counts. The rearrangement joins TRBV5-1 to TRBJ1-4; no reliable D call. This CDR3 region has 14 residues. Trimming left V 1 base short and J 6 bases short, with 10 bases between. CDR1 and CDR2 (germline): SGHRS, YFSETQ. Here the CDR3 reads CASSLRPRDEKLFF. CDR3 in DNA: TGCGCCAGCAGCTTGAGGCCCCGGGATGAAAAACTGTTTTTT.

The chain joins TRBV10-2 to TRBJ2-2; the match to TRBD2 covers 12 bases. CDR3 length equals 18 residues. The germline CDR1 and CDR2 sequences are WSHSY and SAAADI. Trimming removed 5 bases from V and 4 bases from J; junction bases left unmatched: 11. The CDR3 loop reads CASSFLAGGHFGTGELFF. For the CDR3, the DNA is TGCGCCAGCAGTTTCCTAGCGGGGGGGCATTTCGGCACCGGGGAGCTGTTTTTT.